This TCR beta chain was sequenced during a study of cytomegalovirus exposure and HLA in healthy donors (dated by TCRdb to 2016 to 2017). About the study as a whole: An earlier analysis of around 600 of the donors reported roughly 270 Gb of sequence data and roughly 100 million unique TCR beta sequences from about 179 million T cells. To predict cytomegalovirus infection status, the study brought together high-throughput TCR immunosequencing, statistical association of individual TCRs with disease status, and machine learning. Genome-wide SNP genotypes for about 55% of the roughly 670 donors were used in a later genetic analysis, which treated that subset as a discovery cohort. All discovery cohort repertoires had been generated using a single sequencing platform. An early release that covered approximately 600 HLA-typed donors contained about 300 gigabases of sequencing data and tens of millions of unique TCR sequences. Along with the approximately 700-subject first cohort, a separate validation cohort of over 90 different subjects was used. The later analysis used no new phenotypic data to find candidate immune exposures, relying instead on TCR beta sequences and their occurrence across donors. The study used immunosequencing to profile the T cell repertoires of approximately 650 subjects and linked those repertoires to cytomegalovirus serostatus. Because of strong linkage in the cohort, roughly five DR-DQ haplotypes were treated as single units for association and clustering. Typing coverage differed by locus: A, B, C, DRB1 and DQB1 were typed in roughly 620-630 donors, DQA1 in about 550, DPA1 in 600 to 610, and DPB1 in about 450. The genetic ancestry cluster associated with self-reported Caucasian donors included around 76% of the roughly 360 genotyped donors. Alongside the repertoire data, information on donor age, sex, ethnicity and CMV serostatus was compiled. The study aimed to test whether cataloging public T cell receptors could reveal signatures of past pathogen exposure. On average, roughly 240,000 unique TCR beta nucleotide sequences were sequenced per donor among several hundred genotyped donors of the cohort, with roughly 18% of those sequences being non-productive. An earlier analysis of 450 to 750 of the donors used high-throughput TCR beta sequencing to judge whether each TCR beta V gene segment behaved as functional or pseudogenic. A later analysis re-examined previously published TCR beta repertoires from just over 650 donors and added high-resolution HLA genotyping to investigate patterns of TCR occurrence. HLA typing included class I and class II loci at four-digit resolution. Overall study results and their limits: This cohort had only TCR beta chains sequenced, and the lack of alpha or paired-chain data limited which features could be detected. When HLA alleles, especially DR and DQ, strongly co-occurred, attributing TCR associations to individual alleles was difficult. Sequencing depth was assumed to be roughly uniform across donors in the presence/absence analyses, though that assumption may not hold. A later analysis associated about 17,000 TCR beta sequences with specific HLA alleles at a false discovery rate of 0.05. A later genetic analysis associated a missense DCLRE1C variant with V-gene and J-gene trimming of TCR beta chains, and an independent cohort replicated the association. According to a later analysis, parvovirus B19, influenza, CMV and Epstein-Barr virus appeared linked to several top co-occurrence clusters. Because counts were too low, about 18 rarely observed V segments, including chromosome 9 orphons, were excluded from the earlier analysis of 587 of the donors. Most TCR sequences were seen in very few donors, while some public TCRs were found in many individuals. A further reported finding was that TCR beta sequences accurately predicted the HLA-A and HLA-B alleles for most subjects in the first cohort. In an earlier analysis of fewer than 700 of the donors, most TCR beta V segments appeared in productive rearrangements about 90% or about 30% of the time, broadly matching IMGT annotations. HLA typing was unavailable for some donors at each locus, so association tests used only the typed subset. In a later analysis, the rate of TCR association differed among HLA loci, with DRB1 alleles having the most associated TCRs and HLA-C alleles having the fewest. A cluster of highly shared sequence variants was judged likely to be a technical artifact of the sequencing pipeline. The authors suggested that the approach could potentially be extended to other disease states and immunological phenotypes. The classifier was reported to diagnose cytomegalovirus status with high specificity and sensitivity in both the original and validation cohorts. In vitro tests confirmed that a few of the cytomegalovirus-associated TCR beta chains recognize cytomegalovirus antigens. A total of roughly 160 TCR beta chains were listed by the study as associated with cytomegalovirus. A later genetic analysis reported fewer N-insertions in productive TCRs among donors in an Asian-associated ancestry cluster than the roughly 670-donor mean. For the cohort, immune exposure information was limited to CMV serostatus. A later analysis found that most CMV-associated TCR beta chains appeared HLA-restricted, with HLA associations seemingly driven largely by CMV exposure. Some IMGT-functional V segments, including TRBV6-2 and TRBV6-3, could not be told apart with the 87-base-pair reads, so those segments were excluded. A later analysis found that HLA-associated TCR beta chains were more clonally expanded and had lower generation probabilities than equally common non-associated chains. Linkage disequilibrium might explain the correlated functional status among segregating V segments, but an unknown experimental factor could not be ruled out.

V is cut by 1 base and J by 0 bases, and the space between the germline ends is 17 bases. Measured from the cysteine to the phenylalanine, the CDR3 is 18 residues long. Kept here is only the CDR3 DNA, which spans 54 bases and is read in frame from base 1. CDR1 SGHTS and CDR2 YDEGEE were looked up in the germline V gene. Receptor amplification or capture employed the immunoSEQ multiplex PCR assay. A mixture of 60 forward primers for TCR Vbeta segments and 13 reverse primers for TCR Jbeta segments was used in the multiplex PCR. Amplification of the CDR3 region of rearranged TCR beta genes was performed with a multiplex PCR assay on genomic DNA. On the Illumina HiSeq System, the amplified TCR beta libraries were sequenced as 87-base-pair reads. As for the authors' bioinformatics: A later analysis tallied tens of millions of unique TCR beta chains across the 600 to 700 repertoires, and about 10 million of those chains were shared by two or more donors. Raw reads were error-corrected and collapsed into unique sequences by a nearest-neighbor algorithm in which closely related sequences were merged to remove PCR and sequencing errors. CDR3 sequences were aligned to IMGT reference sequences to assign V, D and J gene segments. For a sequence to be retained, a match of at least six nucleotides to both a V gene segment and a J gene segment was required. A rearrangement counted as productive if the CDR3 had no stop codons and remained in frame with V and J, and every other rearrangement counted as non-productive. Following IMGT convention, CDR3 was defined as the stretch from the second conserved V-encoded cysteine to the conserved J-encoded phenylalanine. Sequences without an unambiguous match to a single V gene segment were excluded from the earlier analysis of a few hundred of the donors. An earlier analysis of over 450 of the donors classified V segments as functional when productive rearrangements were above 56.7% and as segregating when the standard deviation between donors was above 5%. To diagnose cytomegalovirus status from the catalog of TCR beta chain sequences, a statistical classification framework was built. A later analysis assigned V and J genes by comparing TCR nucleotide sequences with IMGT/GENE-DB human TR gene sequences. The TCRdist pipeline was used in a later analysis to assign CDR3 sequences and most-parsimonious VDJ recombination scenarios. In a later analysis, every TCR beta chain was defined by the combination of its CDR3 amino acid sequence and its V-gene family, and reads without a unique V-gene family were dropped. A later analysis removed several hundred highly shared, low-generation-probability nucleotide sequences to deal with suspected cross-contamination and a sequencing artifact. In a later analysis, a clonal expansion index was calculated for each public chain from normalized within-repertoire ranks of inferred template counts. In a later analysis, generation probabilities were computed with a VDJ recombination model fitted to out-of-frame rearrangements, and the resulting probabilities were checked against IGoR. In a later analysis, TCR-TCR, TCR-HLA and TCR-CMV co-occurrence was scored with hypergeometric tests, and a repertoire-size bias correction was applied to TCR pairs. In a later analysis, false discovery rates were estimated by permuting HLA or CMV assignments 20 times. A later analysis grouped co-occurring TCRs with DBSCAN, adding TCRdist sequence similarity when clustering within HLA-allele-positive subsets. Repertoires with fewer than 30,000 or more than 120,000 public chains, plus five repertoires with anomalous nucleotide sharing, were excluded from co-occurrence clustering. Entries here come from immuneACCESS through TCRdb and include only in-frame sequences with V and J called. Some clones fail to appear in such tables; in the studies checked, an unresolved V gene covers under half of the shortfall, and the cause of the remainder is unknown. Clone size and V and J calls were adopted from that table, with D and trimming inferred from the DNA. The sample table contains some 160,000 clones; only one count was recorded for 72% of them. The top ten clones comprise less than 2.5% of the sample.

The cohort was made up of approximately 670 healthy bone marrow donors. At the time of sampling, all cohort members were nominally healthy, though unrecorded immune exposures were likely present. The donor tested CMV seronegative and was one of the 352 seronegative cohort members. Each donor provided a peripheral blood sample, and peripheral blood mononuclear cells were used for TCR beta sequencing. Genomic DNA was extracted from the blood cell samples with the Qiagen DNeasy Blood Extraction Kit. With regard to this clone: Its cognate antigen has yet to be identified. Base quality data are lacking; no much larger clone is found one base away.

The clonotype was recovered from a middle-aged man in good health and CMV-seronegative. The V and J segments used are TRBV5-8 and TRBJ1-5; the D region possibly corresponds to TRBD1 (5 bases align). The sequenced material came from PBMCs. CDR3 loop: CASSLWTLRSNSNQPQHF. The DNA reads TGTGCCAGCAGCTTGTGGACATTAAGGTCAAATAGCAATCAGCCCCAGCATTTT.